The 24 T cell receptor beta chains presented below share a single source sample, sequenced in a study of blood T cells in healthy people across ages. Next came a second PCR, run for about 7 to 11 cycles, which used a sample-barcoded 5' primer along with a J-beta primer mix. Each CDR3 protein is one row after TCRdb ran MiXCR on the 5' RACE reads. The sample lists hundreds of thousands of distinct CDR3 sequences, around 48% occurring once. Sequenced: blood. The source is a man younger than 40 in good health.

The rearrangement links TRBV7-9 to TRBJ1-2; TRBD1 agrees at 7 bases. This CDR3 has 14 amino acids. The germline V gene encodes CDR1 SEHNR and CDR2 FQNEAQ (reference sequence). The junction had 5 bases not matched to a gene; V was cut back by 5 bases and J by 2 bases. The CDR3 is CASSDTGQNYGYTF. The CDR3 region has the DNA TGTGCCAGCAGCGACACGGGACAGAACTATGGCTACACCTTC.

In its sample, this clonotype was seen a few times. The CDR3 protein is CASSSTRILAVSSYEQYF. CDR3 nucleotides: TGTGCCAGCAGTTCCACTCGCATCCTGGCAGTAAGCTCCTACGAGCAGTACTTC. This chain links TRBV27 with TRBJ2-7, with D unresolved. The CDR3 covers 18 residues. Germline-derived CDR1 and CDR2 are MNHEY and SMNVEV (reference sequence). Trimming cost V 4 bases and J 0 bases, with 22 bases left between them.

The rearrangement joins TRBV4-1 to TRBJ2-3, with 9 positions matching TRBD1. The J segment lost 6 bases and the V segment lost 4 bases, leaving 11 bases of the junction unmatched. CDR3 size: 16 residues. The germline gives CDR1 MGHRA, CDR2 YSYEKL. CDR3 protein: CASSRLTGGGRDTQYF. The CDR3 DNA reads TGCGCCAGCAGCCGATTGACAGGGGGGGGAAGGGATACGCAGTATTTT.

The CDR3 loop is CSAGPDSNQPQHF. The CDR3 DNA reads TGCAGTGCCGGGCCTGATAGCAATCAGCCCCAGCATTTT. The chain has TRBV20-1 and TRBJ1-5; D unclear. CDR3 length equals 13 residues. V was cut by 6 bases and J by 0 bases, with 9 bases left in between. Per the germline V gene, CDR1 is DFQATT and CDR2 is SNEGSKA (reference sequence).

The CDR3 protein is CSARGAGFTDTQYF. The DNA for the CDR3 is TGCAGTGCTAGAGGTGCCGGGTTTACAGATACGCAGTATTTT. This chain connects TRBV20-1 to TRBJ2-3; D remains unclear. Trimming left V 1 base short and J 3 bases short, with 11 bases between. Germline V gives CDR1 DFQATT, CDR2 SNEGSKA (reference sequence). The CDR3 contains 14 residues.

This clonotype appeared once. CDR3 bases: TGTGCCAGCTCATCGATCTCGCGACTCGAGCAGTACTTC. Amino acids: CASSSISRLEQYF. The rearrangement uses TRBV14 and TRBJ2-7; D unresolved. The germline V gene has CDR1 SGHDN and CDR2 FVKESK. This CDR3 is 13 amino acids long. Trimming took 8 bases from V and 6 from J, leaving 17 bases between them.

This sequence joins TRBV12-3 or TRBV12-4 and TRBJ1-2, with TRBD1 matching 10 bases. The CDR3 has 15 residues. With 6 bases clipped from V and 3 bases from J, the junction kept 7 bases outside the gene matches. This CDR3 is CASSRRTGGDYGYTF. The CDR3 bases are TGTGCCAGCAGCCGCCGGACAGGGGGGGACTATGGCTACACCTTC.

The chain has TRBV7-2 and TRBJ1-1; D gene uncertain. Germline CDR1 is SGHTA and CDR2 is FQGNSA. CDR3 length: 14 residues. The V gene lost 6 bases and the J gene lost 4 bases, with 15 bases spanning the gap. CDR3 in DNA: TGTGCCAGCAGAGACCAAAAGGGATCCACTGAAGCTTTCTTT. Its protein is CASRDQKGSTEAFF.

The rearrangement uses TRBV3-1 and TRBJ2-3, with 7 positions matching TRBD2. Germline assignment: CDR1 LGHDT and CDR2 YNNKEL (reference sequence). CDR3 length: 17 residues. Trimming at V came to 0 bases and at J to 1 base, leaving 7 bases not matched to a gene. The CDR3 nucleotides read TGTGCCAGCAGCCAAGATCAAGCGGGGTTGGGCACAGATACGCAGTATTTT. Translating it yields CASSQDQAGLGTDTQYF.

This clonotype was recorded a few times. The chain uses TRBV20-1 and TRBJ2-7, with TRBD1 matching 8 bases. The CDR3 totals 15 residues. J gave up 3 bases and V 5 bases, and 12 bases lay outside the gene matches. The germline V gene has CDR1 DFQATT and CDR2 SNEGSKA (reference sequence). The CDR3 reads CSAGRQGIVLYEQYF. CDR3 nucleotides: TGCAGTGCTGGAAGACAGGGGATTGTGCTCTACGAGCAGTACTTC.

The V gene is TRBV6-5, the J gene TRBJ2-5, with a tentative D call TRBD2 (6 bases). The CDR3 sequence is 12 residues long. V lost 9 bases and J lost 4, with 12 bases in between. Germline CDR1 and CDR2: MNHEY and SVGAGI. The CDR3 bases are TGTGCCAGGGGGACTTCGACAGAGACCCAGTACTTC. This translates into CARGTSTETQYF.

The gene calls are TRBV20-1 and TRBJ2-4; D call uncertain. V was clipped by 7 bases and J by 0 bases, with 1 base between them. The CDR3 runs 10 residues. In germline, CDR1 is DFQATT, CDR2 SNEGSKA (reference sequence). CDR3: CSGAKNIQYF. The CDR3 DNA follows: TGCAGTGGAGCCAAAAACATTCAGTACTTC.

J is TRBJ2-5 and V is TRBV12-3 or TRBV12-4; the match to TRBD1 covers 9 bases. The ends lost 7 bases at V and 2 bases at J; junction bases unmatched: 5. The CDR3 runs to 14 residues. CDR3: CASTTGGSQETQYF. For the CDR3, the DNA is TGTGCCAGCACCACAGGGGGCAGTCAAGAGACCCAGTACTTC.

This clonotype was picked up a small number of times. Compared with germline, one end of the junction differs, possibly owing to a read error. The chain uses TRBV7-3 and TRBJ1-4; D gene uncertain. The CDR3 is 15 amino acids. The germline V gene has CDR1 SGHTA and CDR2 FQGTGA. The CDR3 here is CASSLTSGRNEKLFF. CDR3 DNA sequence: TGTGCCAGCAGCTTAACCTCTGGGCGAAATGAAAAATTGTTTTTT.

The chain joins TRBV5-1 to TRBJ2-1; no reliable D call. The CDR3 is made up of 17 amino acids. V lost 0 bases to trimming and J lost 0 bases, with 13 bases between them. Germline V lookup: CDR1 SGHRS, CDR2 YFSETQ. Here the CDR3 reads CASSLVGARSSYNEQFF. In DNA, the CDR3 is TGCGCCAGCAGCTTGGTAGGAGCGAGAAGCTCCTACAATGAGCAGTTCTTC.

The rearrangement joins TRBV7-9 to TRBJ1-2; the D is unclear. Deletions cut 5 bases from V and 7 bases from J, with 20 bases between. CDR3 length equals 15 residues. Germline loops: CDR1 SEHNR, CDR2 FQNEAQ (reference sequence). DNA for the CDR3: TGTGCCAGCAGCGTTACCGGGCCTCTCACTTGTGGCTACACCTTC. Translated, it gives CASSVTGPLTCGYTF.

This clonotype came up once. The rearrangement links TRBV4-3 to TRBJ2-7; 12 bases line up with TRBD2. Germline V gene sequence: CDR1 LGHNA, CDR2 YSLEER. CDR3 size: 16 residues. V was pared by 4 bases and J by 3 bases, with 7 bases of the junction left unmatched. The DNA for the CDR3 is TGCGCCAGCAGCCGGGGCGAGACTAGCGGGAGCTACGAGCAGTACTTC. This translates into CASSRGETSGSYEQYF.

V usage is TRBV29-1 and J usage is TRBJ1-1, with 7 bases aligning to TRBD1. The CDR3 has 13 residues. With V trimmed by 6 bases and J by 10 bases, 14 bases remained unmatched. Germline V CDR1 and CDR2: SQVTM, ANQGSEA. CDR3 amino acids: CSVDRDSPSSAFF. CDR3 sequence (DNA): TGCAGCGTAGACCGGGACAGCCCATCATCAGCTTTCTTT. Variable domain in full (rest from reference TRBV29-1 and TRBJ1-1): SAVISQKPSRDICQRGTSLTIQCQVDSQVTMMFWYRQQPGQSLTLIATANQGSEATYESGFVIDKFPISRPNLTFSTLTVSNMSPEDSSIYLCSVDRDSPSSAFFGQGTRLTVV.

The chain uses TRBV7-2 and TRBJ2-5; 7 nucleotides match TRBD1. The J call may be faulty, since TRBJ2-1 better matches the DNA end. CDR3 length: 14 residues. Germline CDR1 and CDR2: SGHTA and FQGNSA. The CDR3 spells CASSTGQIQETQFF. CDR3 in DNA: TGTGCCAGCAGCACGGGACAGATACAAGAGACCCAGTTCTTC.

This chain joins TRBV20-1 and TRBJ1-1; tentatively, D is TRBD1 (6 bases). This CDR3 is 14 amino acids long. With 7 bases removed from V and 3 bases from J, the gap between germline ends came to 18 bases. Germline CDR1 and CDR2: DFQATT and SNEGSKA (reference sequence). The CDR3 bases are TGCAGTGTTGAGACCGACCGGGGGCACACTGAAGCTTTCTTT. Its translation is CSVETDRGHTEAFF.

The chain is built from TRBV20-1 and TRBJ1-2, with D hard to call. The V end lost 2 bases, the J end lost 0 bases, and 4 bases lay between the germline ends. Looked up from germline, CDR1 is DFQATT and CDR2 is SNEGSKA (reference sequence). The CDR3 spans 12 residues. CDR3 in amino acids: CSARPPNYGYTF. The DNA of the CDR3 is TGCAGTGCTAGACCACCTAACTATGGCTACACCTTC.

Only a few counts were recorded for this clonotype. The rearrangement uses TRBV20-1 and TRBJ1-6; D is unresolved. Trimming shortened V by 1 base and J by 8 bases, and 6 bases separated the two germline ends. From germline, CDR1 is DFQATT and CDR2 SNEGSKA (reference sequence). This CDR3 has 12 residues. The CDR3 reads CSARVPHSPLHF. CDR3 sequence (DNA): TGCAGTGCTAGAGTCCCACATTCACCCCTCCACTTT.

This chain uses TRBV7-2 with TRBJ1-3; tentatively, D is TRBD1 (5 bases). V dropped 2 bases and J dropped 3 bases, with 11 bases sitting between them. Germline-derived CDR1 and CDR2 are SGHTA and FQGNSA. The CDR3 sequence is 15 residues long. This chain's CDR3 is CASSLLGVLGNTIYF. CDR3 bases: TGTGCCAGCAGCTTATTGGGGGTCCTTGGAAACACCATATATTTT. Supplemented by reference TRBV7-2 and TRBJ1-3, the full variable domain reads GAGVSQSPSNKVTEKGKDVELRCDPISGHTALYWYRQSLGQGLEFLIYFQGNSAPDKSGLPSDRFSAERTGGSVSTLTIQRTQQEDSAVYLCASSLLGVLGNTIYFGEGSWLTVV.

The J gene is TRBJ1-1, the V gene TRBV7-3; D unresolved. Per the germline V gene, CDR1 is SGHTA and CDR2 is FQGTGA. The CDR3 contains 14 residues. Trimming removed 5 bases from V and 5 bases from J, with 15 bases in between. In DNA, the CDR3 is TGTGCCAGCAGCCCCGGGCTACTAAAGACTGAAGCTTTCTTT. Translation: CASSPGLLKTEAFF.